Listed below are T cell receptor beta chains from one sample, sequenced in a study of shared clonotypes between healthy human individuals. Generated by immunoSEQ multiplex PCR, the TCRdb table keeps only in-frame clones and is missing some. The sample includes hundreds of thousands of clones, approximately 90% of them seen just once. The sequencing sample was made of naive CD8+ T cells sorted from blood. These receptors were obtained from a man between 25 and 39 years old in good health. Each CDR3 is given with its conserved first and last residue. The order of the fields is CDR3 length, J gene, clone size, D gene, V gene, CDR3 DNA, CDR3 protein. The D gene is left open where the match is weak. Only part of the rows carry a size: once, few, many, or a class if the clone is expanded.

14	TRBJ2-7	-	-	TRBV30	TGTGCCTGGAGTGTCCTTGGACCAGCCTACGAGCAGTACTTC	CAWSVLGPAYEQYF
15	TRBJ2-2	-	-	TRBV4-1	TGCGCCAGCAGCCCTCGGCGGGTAAACACCGGGGAGCTGTTTTTT	CASSPRRVNTGELFF
16	TRBJ2-7	-	TRBD1	TRBV29-1	TGCAGCGTTGGATTTCCGGGACAGGATGTTCCCTACGAGCAGTACTTC	CSVGFPGQDVPYEQYF
14	TRBJ2-3	few	-	TRBV27	TGTGCCAGCGGGGAATTAGCGGCCACAGATACGCAGTATTTT	CASGELAATDTQYF
11	TRBJ2-7	-	-	TRBV11-2	TGTGCCAGCAGCCCATTGTACGAGCAGTACTTC	CASSPLYEQYF
16	TRBJ1-5	-	-	TRBV18	TGTGCCAGCTCACCCGTCCCGGTGCAGATGAATCAGCCCCAGCATTTT	CASSPVPVQMNQPQHF
16	TRBJ2-1	-	TRBD2	TRBV28	TGTGCCAGCAGTTTATATAGCGGGGGCTCCTACAATGAGCAGTTCTTC	CASSLYSGGSYNEQFF
15	TRBJ1-2	-	TRBD1	TRBV27	TGTGCCAGCAGTTCGGGACAGGGTGGGCCCAATGGCTACACCTTC	CASSSGQGGPNGYTF
16	TRBJ2-3	-	TRBD1	TRBV10-3	TGTGCCATCAGTGCGGTACAGGGGGGAACCACAGATACGCAGTATTTT	CAISAVQGGTTDTQYF
13	TRBJ2-5	-	-	TRBV7-9	TGTGCCAGCAGCTTACGGTCTGAAGAGACCCAGTACTTC	CASSLRSEETQYF
14	TRBJ2-1	-	-	TRBV4-1	TGCGCCAGCAGCGAAAGGGGGGTGGTACATGAGCAGTTCTTC	CASSERGVVHEQFF
13	TRBJ1-5	-	-	TRBV7-9	TGTGCCAGCAGCATAAATAGCAATCAGCCCCAGCATTTT	CASSINSNQPQHF
14	TRBJ2-7	-	TRBD1	TRBV19	TGTGCCAGTAGTCCCGGCACAGGGGGCTACGAGCAGTACTTC	CASSPGTGGYEQYF
13	TRBJ2-1	few	TRBD1	TRBV4-3	TGCGCCAGCAGCCACGAGACAGGGTGGGAGCAGTTCTTC	CASSHETGWEQFF
16	TRBJ2-4	-	TRBD1	TRBV4-1	TGCGCCAGCAGCCGAACAGGGGAGTTCGGCAAAAACATTCAGTACTTC	CASSRTGEFGKNIQYF
16	TRBJ2-7	-	TRBD2	TRBV7-2	TGTGCCAGCAGCTTTTCACCGGGACTAGCGGGGTACGAGCAGTACTTC	CASSFSPGLAGYEQYF
15	TRBJ2-7	-	-	TRBV5-5	TGTGCCAGCAGCTTGGAAGGGTACAGGTCCTACGAGCAGTACTTC	CASSLEGYRSYEQYF
15	TRBJ2-7	-	TRBD2	TRBV5-4	TGTGCCAGCAGCCCGACTAGCGGGATCCCCTACGAGCAGTACTTC	CASSPTSGIPYEQYF
17	TRBJ1-1	once	-	TRBV7-9	TGTGCCAGCAGCTCAGCGGGCGAAGCCATAATGAACACTGAAGCTTTCTTT	CASSSAGEAIMNTEAFF
14	TRBJ2-7	-	-	TRBV28	TGTGCCAGCAGTTTGATCAGCGGGTTATACGAGCAGTACTTC	CASSLISGLYEQYF
12	TRBJ2-5	-	-	TRBV9	TGTGCCAGCAGCGGGGTGGGGGAGACCCAGTACTTC	CASSGVGETQYF
15	TRBJ2-7	-	TRBD1	TRBV7-9	TGTGCCAGCAGCTGGGGACAGGGAGATACCTACGAGCAGTACTTC	CASSWGQGDTYEQYF
14	TRBJ1-5	-	-	TRBV5-1	TGCGCCAGCAGCTTGGGTGGAGGGAATCAGCCCCAGCATTTT	CASSLGGGNQPQHF
10	TRBJ2-1	-	-	TRBV30	TGTGCCTGGAGCCACAATGAGCAGTTCTTC	CAWSHNEQFF
16	TRBJ1-2	-	-	TRBV7-9	TGTGCCAGCAGCTTAACAGCTTCGATAGGGGCTGATGGCTACACCTTC	CASSLTASIGADGYTF
11	TRBJ1-2	few	-	TRBV2	TGTGCCAGCAGCGACGGCTATGGCTACACCTTC	CASSDGYGYTF
11	TRBJ2-7	-	-	TRBV13	TGTGCCAGCAGCCTAACCCGCGAGCAGTACTTC	CASSLTREQYF
15	TRBJ2-1	-	TRBD2	TRBV5-6	TGTGCCAGCAGCTTGGCACTAGCGGGAGACAATGAGCAGTTCTTC	CASSLALAGDNEQFF
10	TRBJ1-5	-	-	TRBV19	TGTGCGGACCCAAATCAGCCCCAGCATTTT	CADPNQPQHF
16	TRBJ2-1	-	-	TRBV11-3	TGTGCCAGCAGCTTAAGGGCAGCCTTAACAAAAGGTGAGCAGTTCTTC	CASSLRAALTKGEQFF
14	TRBJ2-3	-	-	TRBV10-1	TGCGCCAGCAGTGAGGTCGGGTTCACAGATACGCAGTATTTT	CASSEVGFTDTQYF
15	TRBJ2-5	-	TRBD2	TRBV10-2	TGCGCCAGCAGTGTATGGCTAGCGGGACAAGAGACCCAGTACTTC	CASSVWLAGQETQYF
21	TRBJ2-1	-	TRBD2	TRBV27	TGTGCCAGCAGTTTAACAGCCTCTCTAGCGGGAGGGCCAGGGTCCTACAATGAGCAGTTCTTC	CASSLTASLAGGPGSYNEQFF
14	TRBJ2-5	-	-	TRBV5-4	TGTGCCAGCAGCTTGTGGCTAGCGTTAGAGACCCAGTACTTC	CASSLWLALETQYF
15	TRBJ2-5	-	-	TRBV29-1	TGCAGCGTTGAAGATCTAGGGAGCTCGCAAGAGACCCAGTACTTC	CSVEDLGSSQETQYF
18	TRBJ2-5	-	-	TRBV28	TGTGCCAGCAGTTTACCCTCCCTCTCGGGGCACCCCCAAGAGACCCAGTACTTC	CASSLPSLSGHPQETQYF
14	TRBJ1-2	-	-	TRBV27	TGTGCCAGCAGTTTGGGGAGGGCCTCTAGAGGCTACACCTTC	CASSLGRASRGYTF
16	TRBJ2-2	once	TRBD2	TRBV9	TGTGCCAGCAGCGGAGGGTGGACGGGAGGCACCGGGGAGCTGTTTTTT	CASSGGWTGGTGELFF
15	TRBJ2-1	-	-	TRBV28	TGTGCCAGCAGTTCTGGGGTATCGATACAGGGCGAGCAGTTCTTC	CASSSGVSIQGEQFF
17	TRBJ1-5	-	-	TRBV4-1	TGCGCCAGCAGCCAAGATTTCGCAGGGACGGGGGATCAGCCCCAGCATTTT	CASSQDFAGTGDQPQHF
18	TRBJ2-1	once	TRBD2	TRBV10-3	TGTGCCATCAGTGTCCCCGGGACTAGCGGGAGCTCGGGGGATGAGCAGTTCTTC	CAISVPGTSGSSGDEQFF
16	TRBJ1-1	-	-	TRBV4-1	TGCGCCAGCAGCCAAGTCCCGGTCAGGGGAGACACTGAAGCTTTCTTT	CASSQVPVRGDTEAFF
13	TRBJ1-5	-	TRBD1	TRBV25-1	TGTGCCAGCAGTGACCGGGACAGTAGTTTCCAGCATTTT	CASSDRDSSFQHF
14	TRBJ2-5	-	-	TRBV7-9	TGTGCCAGCAGCCGTGCGGGGCCAGAAGAGACCCAGTACTTC	CASSRAGPEETQYF
18	TRBJ2-3	-	-	TRBV11-2	TGTGCCAGCAGCTTAGTGGCAGGAGATGGGGGCCACACAGATACGCAGTATTTT	CASSLVAGDGGHTDTQYF
13	TRBJ2-7	-	-	TRBV25-1	TGTGCCAGCAGTGAAATCGGGGTTTGGGAGCAGTACTTC	CASSEIGVWEQYF
15	TRBJ1-1	-	-	TRBV27	TGTGCCAGCAGTCCATCGTGGCAGGGGAACACTGAAGCTTTCTTT	CASSPSWQGNTEAFF
15	TRBJ2-3	-	-	TRBV5-1	TGCGCCAGCAGCTTGGAATTAGCTCGGCGAGATACGCAGTATTTT	CASSLELARRDTQYF
12	TRBJ1-5	few	-	TRBV29-1	TGCAGCGTTGACACAGGCAACCAGCCCCAGCATTTT	CSVDTGNQPQHF
13	TRBJ2-7	-	TRBD1	TRBV5-8	TGTGCCAGCATCAACAGGGGAACCTACGAGCAGTACTTC	CASINRGTYEQYF
14	TRBJ2-1	-	-	TRBV2	TGTGCCAGCAGTGGGGCACGCTCCTACAATGAGCAGTTCTTC	CASSGARSYNEQFF
15	TRBJ2-7	-	TRBD1	TRBV25-1	TGTGCCAGCAGTCCCCTGACAGGGCACTCCTACGAGCAGTACTTC	CASSPLTGHSYEQYF
14	TRBJ2-1	-	TRBD2	TRBV5-4	TGTGCCAGCAGCGGGGGACTAGGAGACAATGAGCAGTTCTTC	CASSGGLGDNEQFF
14	TRBJ2-3	-	-	TRBV5-1	TGCGCCAGCAGCTTGATGGGTACCATAGATACGCAGTATTTT	CASSLMGTIDTQYF